This paragraph covers one T cell receptor beta chain sequence. Its antigen remains unknown. The data derive from a study of shared clonotypes between healthy human individuals. General observations from the study: Only a few donors were included, so the genetic and exposure-history diversity represented was limited. Specimens sampled were limited to blood, with tissue repertoires likely differing.

Repertoires were generated with immunoSEQ multiplex PCR, while TCRdb's copy carries only in-frame clones and drops some. In the table there are roughly 2 million clones, approximately 96% of which are singletons. CDR1 is ENHRY, CDR2 SYGVKD, per germline. The CDR3 contains 16 residues. V lost 0 bases and J lost 9; bases outside the gene matches: 6. It was into CD45RA+ naive and CD45RA-negative memory subsets that the CD4+ cells were split. The chain couples TRBV10-3 to TRBJ1-6, with 9 bases that match TRBD1. This TCR came from a man younger than 30 in good health. The material sequenced was naive CD4+ T cells sorted from blood. The sample's subset: CD45RA+ positively selected. The CDR3 loop reads CAISESRQGGGSPLHF. The CDR3 nucleotides read TGTGCCATCAGTGAGTCTCGACAGGGGGGGGGTTCACCCCTCCACTTT.